These T cell receptor beta chains were read from a single sample in a study of T cell responses to AZD1222 COVID-19 vaccine. Produced via immunoSEQ multiplex PCR; TCRdb's table is partial and in-frame only. The sample yields 95,000 to 150,000 clones, approximately 92% seen once. The specimen was peripheral blood, collected on day 0 of AZD1222 vaccination. Every receptor here comes from an adult in good health. CDR3s include the opening cysteine and the closing phenylalanine or tryptophan. D genes are given only for firm matches. Size values are once, few and many counts, or a class for expanded clones, and some rows have none.

cdr3_aa: CAIWGEKLFF
cdr3_nt: TGTGCCATCTGGGGCGAAAAACTGTTTTTT
j_call: TRBJ1-4
clone_size: NA
d_call: NA
v_call: TRBV7-9

cdr3_aa: CASSLIAGANTGELFF
cdr3_nt: TGTGCCAGCAGCTTAATAGCGGGAGCGAACACCGGGGAGCTGTTTTTT
j_call: TRBJ2-2
clone_size: NA
d_call: TRBD2
v_call: TRBV5-4

cdr3_aa: CASSLAGQGAGELFF
cdr3_nt: TGTGCCAGCAGTTTAGCAGGACAGGGGGCCGGGGAGCTGTTTTTT
j_call: TRBJ2-2
clone_size: NA
d_call: TRBD1
v_call: TRBV27

cdr3_aa: CASSLAQGWYEQYF
cdr3_nt: TGTGCCAGCAGTTTAGCACAGGGGTGGTACGAGCAGTACTTC
j_call: TRBJ2-7
clone_size: NA
d_call: TRBD1
v_call: TRBV27

cdr3_aa: CASSQSSGNTIYF
cdr3_nt: TGCGCCAGCAGCCAAAGTAGTGGAAACACCATATATTTT
j_call: TRBJ1-3
clone_size: few
d_call: NA
v_call: TRBV4-1

cdr3_aa: CASRGGPETQYF
cdr3_nt: TGTGCCAGCAGGGGGGGGCCAGAGACCCAGTACTTC
j_call: TRBJ2-5
clone_size: NA
d_call: NA
v_call: TRBV25-1

cdr3_aa: CASSFSLGNEKLFF
cdr3_nt: TGTGCCAGCAGTTTTAGTCTAGGAAATGAAAAACTGTTTTTT
j_call: TRBJ1-4
clone_size: NA
d_call: NA
v_call: TRBV27

cdr3_aa: CASSLPFGRGGLSTDTQYF
cdr3_nt: TGTGCCAGCAGTTTACCTTTTGGGAGGGGGGGCCTTAGCACAGATACGCAGTATTTT
j_call: TRBJ2-3
clone_size: NA
d_call: NA
v_call: TRBV28

cdr3_aa: CASSLVGGGSSSYNEQFF
cdr3_nt: TGTGCCAGCAGCTTGGTGGGCGGGGGGTCAAGCTCCTACAATGAGCAGTTCTTC
j_call: TRBJ2-1
clone_size: NA
d_call: TRBD2
v_call: TRBV7-9

cdr3_aa: CASSHRRKGQGQDEQFF
cdr3_nt: TGTGCCAGCAGCCATCGGCGAAAGGGGCAGGGGCAAGACGAGCAGTTCTTC
j_call: TRBJ2-1
clone_size: NA
d_call: NA
v_call: TRBV14

cdr3_aa: CASSLGASGSTDTQYF
cdr3_nt: TGCGCCAGCAGCTTGGGTGCTAGCGGAAGCACAGATACGCAGTATTTT
j_call: TRBJ2-3
clone_size: NA
d_call: TRBD2
v_call: TRBV5-1

cdr3_aa: CASSIWDQETQYF
cdr3_nt: TGTGCCAGTAGTATTTGGGATCAAGAGACCCAGTACTTC
j_call: TRBJ2-5
clone_size: NA
d_call: NA
v_call: TRBV19

cdr3_aa: CASSEGGSWGEQYF
cdr3_nt: TGTGCCAGCAGTGAAGGGGGATCGTGGGGGGAGCAGTACTTC
j_call: TRBJ2-7
clone_size: NA
d_call: NA
v_call: TRBV6-1

cdr3_aa: CASSLGTAETQYF
cdr3_nt: TGTGCCAGCAGCTTAGGGACGGCGGAGACCCAGTACTTC
j_call: TRBJ2-5
clone_size: NA
d_call: NA
v_call: TRBV7-2

cdr3_aa: CASRDGTVIANEKLFF
cdr3_nt: TGTGCCAGCAGGGACGGGACAGTCATAGCTAATGAAAAACTGTTTTTT
j_call: TRBJ1-4
clone_size: once
d_call: TRBD1
v_call: TRBV9

cdr3_aa: CASSQETGRRGYTF
cdr3_nt: TGCGCCAGCAGTCAAGAAACAGGGAGGAGGGGCTACACCTTC
j_call: TRBJ1-2
clone_size: NA
d_call: NA
v_call: TRBV23-1

cdr3_aa: CASSEGGYLSGNTIYF
cdr3_nt: TGTGCCAGCAGTGAAGGCGGGTATCTTTCCGGAAACACCATATATTTT
j_call: TRBJ1-3
clone_size: NA
d_call: NA
v_call: TRBV6-1

cdr3_aa: CASSLIGRYEQYF
cdr3_nt: TGTGCCAGCAGTTTAATAGGACGCTACGAGCAGTACTTC
j_call: TRBJ2-7
clone_size: few
d_call: NA
v_call: TRBV27

cdr3_aa: CASSLVASSYEQYF
cdr3_nt: TGCGCCAGCAGCTTGGTGGCTAGCTCCTACGAGCAGTACTTC
j_call: TRBJ2-7
clone_size: NA
d_call: NA
v_call: TRBV5-1

cdr3_aa: CASTKDRDNEQFF
cdr3_nt: TGCGCCAGCACTAAGGACCGGGACAATGAGCAGTTCTTC
j_call: TRBJ2-1
clone_size: NA
d_call: NA
v_call: TRBV5-1

cdr3_aa: CASSPGGQENTIYF
cdr3_nt: TGCGCCAGCAGCCCAGGGGGCCAGGAAAACACCATATATTTT
j_call: TRBJ1-3
clone_size: NA
d_call: TRBD1
v_call: TRBV5-1

cdr3_aa: CASSPGASYEQYF
cdr3_nt: TGTGCCAGCAGCCCGGGAGCCTCCTACGAGCAGTACTTC
j_call: TRBJ2-7
clone_size: NA
d_call: NA
v_call: TRBV6-5

cdr3_aa: CASSMTGSPETQYF
cdr3_nt: TGCGCCAGCAGCATGACAGGGTCCCCAGAGACCCAGTACTTC
j_call: TRBJ2-5
clone_size: NA
d_call: TRBD1
v_call: TRBV5-1

cdr3_aa: CASSGGGGYNSPLHF
cdr3_nt: TGTGCCAGCAGTGGGGGCGGCGGGTATAATTCACCCCTCCACTTT
j_call: TRBJ1-6
clone_size: NA
d_call: NA
v_call: TRBV5-6

cdr3_aa: CASSPTQDTEAFF
cdr3_nt: TGTGCCAGCAGCCCCACTCAAGACACTGAAGCTTTCTTT
j_call: TRBJ1-1
clone_size: NA
d_call: NA
v_call: TRBV4-2

cdr3_aa: CASSQESRWEANEKLFF
cdr3_nt: TGCGCCAGCAGCCAAGAATCCAGATGGGAGGCTAATGAAAAACTGTTTTTT
j_call: TRBJ1-4
clone_size: NA
d_call: NA
v_call: TRBV4-3

cdr3_aa: CASSGPGGVGTEAFF
cdr3_nt: TGTGCCAGCAGTGGGCCAGGGGGCGTCGGCACTGAAGCTTTCTTT
j_call: TRBJ1-1
clone_size: NA
d_call: TRBD1
v_call: TRBV2

cdr3_aa: CASSLGTGGSYEQYF
cdr3_nt: TGTGCCAGCAGCCTCGGGACAGGGGGCTCCTACGAGCAGTACTTC
j_call: TRBJ2-7
clone_size: NA
d_call: TRBD1
v_call: TRBV5-4

cdr3_aa: CATRQKGTDSRVGYTF
cdr3_nt: TGTGCCACCAGACAAAAAGGGACAGACTCCCGGGTAGGCTACACCTTC
j_call: TRBJ1-2
clone_size: NA
d_call: TRBD1
v_call: TRBV15

cdr3_aa: CASSLAQGRTQETQYF
cdr3_nt: TGTGCCAGCAGCTTGGCCCAGGGGCGGACCCAAGAGACCCAGTACTTC
j_call: TRBJ2-5
clone_size: NA
d_call: NA
v_call: TRBV7-9

cdr3_aa: CASSPHHGIQETQYF
cdr3_nt: TGTGCCAGCAGCCCCCACCACGGGATCCAAGAGACCCAGTACTTC
j_call: TRBJ2-5
clone_size: NA
d_call: NA
v_call: TRBV4-2

cdr3_aa: CASSEGYRPPAYEQYF
cdr3_nt: TGCGCCAGCAGTGAGGGGTACAGGCCCCCGGCTTACGAGCAGTACTTC
j_call: TRBJ2-7
clone_size: NA
d_call: NA
v_call: TRBV10-1

cdr3_aa: CASSVLAGVHTGELFF
cdr3_nt: TGTGCCAGCAGCGTTCTAGCGGGAGTCCACACCGGGGAGCTGTTTTTT
j_call: TRBJ2-2
clone_size: once
d_call: TRBD2
v_call: TRBV11-2

cdr3_aa: CASSLRPSGELFF
cdr3_nt: TGTGCCAGCAGTTTAAGGCCTTCCGGGGAGCTGTTTTTT
j_call: TRBJ2-2
clone_size: NA
d_call: NA
v_call: TRBV12-3/TRBV12-4

cdr3_aa: CASSQGGTYFLEQFF
cdr3_nt: TGTGCCAGCAGCCAGGGGGGCACCTACTTTCTTGAGCAGTTCTTC
j_call: TRBJ2-1
clone_size: NA
d_call: NA
v_call: TRBV7-6

cdr3_aa: CASSADRGANTEAFF
cdr3_nt: TGTGCCAGCAGCGCAGACAGGGGGGCGAACACTGAAGCTTTCTTT
j_call: TRBJ1-1
clone_size: NA
d_call: TRBD1
v_call: TRBV5-4

cdr3_aa: CASSLTAPDTQYF
cdr3_nt: TGTGCCAGCAGTTTAACTGCGCCAGATACGCAGTATTTT
j_call: TRBJ2-3
clone_size: NA
d_call: NA
v_call: TRBV27

cdr3_aa: CASSGAGGNIQYF
cdr3_nt: TGCGCCAGCAGTGGGGCCGGGGGTAACATTCAGTACTTC
j_call: TRBJ2-4
clone_size: NA
d_call: NA
v_call: TRBV10-2

cdr3_aa: CASSPFSGELFF
cdr3_nt: TGTGCCAGCAGCCCCTTTTCCGGGGAGCTGTTTTTT
j_call: TRBJ2-2
clone_size: NA
d_call: NA
v_call: TRBV7-3

cdr3_aa: CASSSGASASVWETQYF
cdr3_nt: TGTGCCAGCAGCTCCGGGGCTAGCGCGAGTGTGTGGGAGACCCAGTACTTC
j_call: TRBJ2-5
clone_size: NA
d_call: NA
v_call: TRBV7-9

cdr3_aa: CASSLESWGWGHQPQHF
cdr3_nt: TGTGCCAGCAGCTTAGAATCGTGGGGGTGGGGTCATCAGCCCCAGCATTTT
j_call: TRBJ1-5
clone_size: NA
d_call: NA
v_call: TRBV7-8

cdr3_aa: CASSFDGTREQETQYF
cdr3_nt: TGTGCCAGCAGCTTTGATGGGACTAGAGAACAAGAGACCCAGTACTTC
j_call: TRBJ2-5
clone_size: once
d_call: TRBD2
v_call: TRBV11-3

cdr3_aa: CASSSGGHYGYTF
cdr3_nt: TGTGCCAGCAGTTCAGGAGGGCACTATGGCTACACCTTC
j_call: TRBJ1-2
clone_size: NA
d_call: NA
v_call: TRBV27

cdr3_aa: CSADRGKAFF
cdr3_nt: TGCAGCGCCGACAGGGGAAAAGCTTTCTTT
j_call: TRBJ1-1
clone_size: once
d_call: TRBD1
v_call: TRBV29-1

cdr3_aa: CASSIGGTYEQYF
cdr3_nt: TGTGCCAGTAGTATCGGCGGGACCTACGAGCAGTACTTC
j_call: TRBJ2-7
clone_size: once
d_call: NA
v_call: TRBV19

cdr3_aa: CASSPRTNTGELFF
cdr3_nt: TGTGCCAGCAGCCCTCGGACGAACACCGGGGAGCTGTTTTTT
j_call: TRBJ2-2
clone_size: NA
d_call: NA
v_call: TRBV7-3

cdr3_aa: CASSPGQGAGGYTF
cdr3_nt: TGTGCCAGCAGCCCGGGACAGGGGGCGGGAGGCTACACCTTC
j_call: TRBJ1-2
clone_size: once
d_call: TRBD1
v_call: TRBV9

cdr3_aa: CASRHQGEVSEAFF
cdr3_nt: TGTGCCAGCAGACATCAGGGAGAGGTCTCTGAAGCTTTCTTT
j_call: TRBJ1-1
clone_size: NA
d_call: NA
v_call: TRBV6-5

cdr3_aa: CASSLVQGGTGELFF
cdr3_nt: TGTGCCAGCAGCTTAGTACAGGGAGGCACCGGGGAGCTGTTTTTT
j_call: TRBJ2-2
clone_size: NA
d_call: NA
v_call: TRBV7-6

cdr3_aa: CASSYSILGSYLGYTF
cdr3_nt: TGTGCCAGCAGTTACTCGATCCTGGGGAGCTACCTCGGCTACACCTTC
j_call: TRBJ1-2
clone_size: NA
d_call: NA
v_call: TRBV6-5

cdr3_aa: CASSQDWGVVGKGSPGAADTQYF
cdr3_nt: TGTGCCAGCAGCCAAGATTGGGGTGTGGTAGGTAAAGGTTCCCCAGGGGCGGCAGATACGCAGTATTTT
j_call: TRBJ2-3
clone_size: NA
d_call: NA
v_call: TRBV3-1/TRBV3-2

cdr3_aa: CAISDKEETQYF
cdr3_nt: TGTGCCATCAGTGATAAGGAAGAGACCCAGTACTTC
j_call: TRBJ2-5
clone_size: NA
d_call: NA
v_call: TRBV10-3

cdr3_aa: CAWNGQGSNQPQHF
cdr3_nt: TGTGCCTGGAACGGACAGGGCAGCAATCAGCCCCAGCATTTT
j_call: TRBJ1-5
clone_size: NA
d_call: TRBD1
v_call: TRBV30

cdr3_aa: CSVRDGQNSPLHF
cdr3_nt: TGCAGCGTCAGAGACGGCCAAAATTCACCCCTCCACTTT
j_call: TRBJ1-6
clone_size: NA
d_call: NA
v_call: TRBV29-1